Listed below are T cell receptor beta chains from one sample, sequenced in a study of post-analysis software for immune sequencing data. TCRdb fed the PCR reads into MiXCR, producing one record per CDR3 protein. The sample lists 750,000 to 950,000 distinct CDR3 sequences; around 45% were seen once. The sample taken for sequencing was blood. The receptors come from a girl between 5 and 17 years old with multiple sclerosis. Both conserved end residues are part of each CDR3. Each record gives: J gene, D gene, V gene, clone size, CDR3 protein, CDR3 DNA. D genes are given only for firm matches. Some rows mark clone size as missing; the rest say once, few, many or name a class of expanded clone.

>TRBJ1-4|NA|TRBV3-1|NA
CASSLGGGLNEKLFF
TGTGCCAGCAGCCTCGGGGGGGGTCTTAATGAAAAACTGTTTTTT
>TRBJ1-4|TRBD1|TRBV20-1|few
CSALGQAHPEEKLFF
TGCAGTGCTCTGGGACAGGCCCATCCGGAGGAAAAACTGTTTTTT
>TRBJ1-4|NA|TRBV6-1|once
CASSLGVGVEDEKLFF
TGTGCCAGCAGCCTAGGCGTGGGGGTTGAGGATGAAAAACTGTTTTTT
>TRBJ2-1|TRBD1|TRBV27|few
CASRQRQGANNEQFF
TGTGCCAGCAGGCAACGACAGGGGGCTAACAATGAGCAGTTCTTC
>TRBJ2-3|TRBD2|TRBV15|NA
CATSSYGTSGTDTQYF
TGTGCCACCAGCAGCTATGGGACTAGCGGCACAGATACGCAGTATTTT
>TRBJ2-1|NA|TRBV20-1|many
CSARDGSLNEQFF
TGCAGTGCTAGAGACGGGAGCTTGAATGAGCAGTTCTTC
>TRBJ2-7|NA|TRBV2|NA
CASSEVALSSYEQYF
TGTGCCAGCAGTGAAGTAGCGCTTAGCTCCTACGAGCAGTACTTC
>TRBJ1-6|NA|TRBV3-1|many
CASGPDGYNSPLHF
TGTGCCAGCGGACCGGACGGATATAATTCACCCCTCCACTTT
>TRBJ2-3|NA|TRBV7-3|NA
CAGSFSQTDTQYF
TGTGCCGGCAGCTTTTCACAAACAGATACGCAGTATTTT
>TRBJ2-7|TRBD2|TRBV9|NA
CASSVASGRNPDEQYF
TGTGCCAGCAGCGTAGCTAGCGGGAGAAATCCCGACGAGCAGTACTTC
>TRBJ2-5|NA|TRBV20-1|NA
CSADVEPQETQYF
TGCAGTGCTGACGTTGAACCCCAAGAGACCCAGTACTTC
>TRBJ2-3|TRBD1|TRBV7-2|NA
CASSLGGQGGDTQYF
TGTGCCAGCAGCTTGGGCGGACAGGGGGGAGATACGCAGTATTTT
>TRBJ2-1|TRBD2|TRBV6-4|NA
CASSVLAGSISYNEQFF
TGTGCCAGCAGTGTACTAGCGGGATCTATATCCTACAATGAGCAGTTCTTC
>TRBJ1-2|NA|TRBV29-1|few
CSVEGAGRYTF
TGCAGCGTTGAGGGGGCAGGGCGCTACACCTTC
>TRBJ1-6|NA|TRBV29-1|NA
CSVGTDSPLHF
TGCAGCGTTGGGACAGATTCACCCCTCCACTTT
>TRBJ2-7|TRBD1|TRBV29-1|NA
CSSKWGDRDSEQYF
TGCAGCAGCAAATGGGGGGACAGGGACTCCGAGCAGTACTTC
>TRBJ2-7|NA|TRBV7-2|NA
CASSLGLASTYEQYF
TGTGCCAGCAGCTTAGGGCTAGCGTCAACCTACGAGCAGTACTTC
>TRBJ1-4|TRBD1|TRBV12-3/TRBV12-4|NA
CASSPGQLLNEKLFF
TGTGCCAGCAGTCCGGGACAGCTCCTTAATGAAAAACTGTTTTTT